Below, 20 T cell receptor beta chains from the same sample are listed, as sequenced in a study of shared clonotypes between healthy human individuals. Only in-frame clones appear in the TCRdb table, and some are missing; sequencing was by immunoSEQ multiplex PCR. This sample has around 2.3 million clones, with 90% to 96% found just once. The specimen was naive CD4+ T cells sorted from blood. Subset denoted: CD45RA+ positively selected. The source is a man younger than 35 in good health.

The rearrangement uses TRBV4-3 and TRBJ1-6, with D possibly TRBD1 on 6 matching bases. The CDR3 runs to 16 residues. Per germline, CDR1 LGHNA and CDR2 YSLEER. Trimming pared 0 bases from V and 7 bases from J, leaving 13 bases between. The CDR3 loop is CASSQDYRARNSPLHF. CDR3 nucleotide sequence: TGCGCCAGCAGCCAAGACTACAGGGCGAGGAATTCACCCCTCCACTTT.

The rearrangement uses TRBV18 and TRBJ2-1; the D gene is possibly TRBD1 (6 bases). Germline CDR1 and CDR2: KGHSH and LQKENI. The CDR3 has 16 residues. V was trimmed by 0 bases and J by 5 bases, leaving 14 bases between them. The chain's CDR3 is CASSPPSRQAHNEQFF. CDR3 DNA sequence: TGTGCCAGCTCACCACCTTCTCGACAGGCCCACAATGAGCAGTTCTTC.

This chain links TRBV4-1 with TRBJ2-7, with 7 bases lining up with TRBD1. The CDR3 has 15 amino acids. The trim removed 3 bases at V and 3 bases at J, leaving 8 bases unmatched. The V gene's germline CDR1 is MGHRA and CDR2 YSYEKL. CDR3 in amino acids: CASSHSGQVGYEQYF. In DNA form, the CDR3 reads TGCGCCAGCAGCCATTCAGGACAGGTAGGCTACGAGCAGTACTTC.

This clone appeared a few times. The V gene is TRBV2, the J gene TRBJ2-7, with TRBD1 matching over 7 bases. CDR1 is SNHLY and CDR2 is FYNNEI in the germline V gene. There are 12 residues in the CDR3. The J segment lost 9 bases and the V segment lost 6 bases, leaving 8 bases of the junction unmatched. The CDR3 protein is CASSPSTGLQYF. In DNA, the CDR3 is TGTGCCAGCAGCCCCTCGACAGGGCTGCAGTACTTC.

This clone was detected only once. The chain links TRBV27 to TRBJ2-7; D is possibly TRBD1 or TRBD2 (6 bases each). Germline CDR1 is MNHEY and CDR2 is SMNVEV (reference sequence). The CDR3 loop spans 15 amino acids. V was trimmed by 6 bases and J by 2 bases, leaving 17 bases between them. The chain's CDR3 is CASSLRGGITYEQYF. CDR3 DNA sequence: TGTGCCAGCAGCCTCAGAGGGGGGATAACCTACGAGCAGTACTTC.

This clone was seen only a few times. At one end, the junction sequence differs from germline, possibly due to a read error. V and J are TRBV10-2 and TRBJ2-2; 8 bases are a match to TRBD2. The V gene's germline CDR1 is WSHSY and CDR2 SAAADI. This CDR3 is 14 amino acids long. The CDR3 spells CASSVSGNAGELFF. In nucleotides, the CDR3 is TGCGCCAGCAGTGTTAGCGGGAACGCCGGGGAGCTGTTTTTT.

The chain carries TRBV10-3 and TRBJ2-7; 7 nucleotides match TRBD1. Trimming removed 0 bases from V and 3 bases from J; junction bases left unmatched: 5. Germline assignment: CDR1 ENHRY and CDR2 SYGVKD. The CDR3 contains 15 residues. The CDR3 region has the DNA TGTGCCATCAGTGAGTCGCCAGGGGGAGTCTACGAGCAGTACTTC. Its protein product is CAISESPGGVYEQYF.

The V call is TRBV10-3, the J call TRBJ1-3; D perhaps matches TRBD1 (5 bases). Germline V lookup: CDR1 ENHRY, CDR2 SYGVKD. The V and J ends lost 2 bases and 3 bases respectively, with 8 bases between them. CDR3 size: 14 residues. CDR3 coding DNA: TGTGCCATCAGTGAGGAGGGGAATGGAAACACCATATATTTT. It codes for CAISEEGNGNTIYF.

The gene calls are TRBV5-1 and TRBJ1-3; D not certain. This CDR3 region has 14 residues. Trimming removed 5 bases at V and 0 bases at J, with 9 bases between. The germline V gene has CDR1 SGHRS and CDR2 YFSETQ. The CDR3 sequence: CASRASGSGNTIYF. The CDR3 bases are TGCGCCAGCAGGGCCTCCGGCTCTGGAAACACCATATATTTT.

The chain couples TRBV30 to TRBJ2-5, with D unclear. In germline, CDR1 is GTSNPN, CDR2 SVGIG (reference sequence). Between the trimmed V and J ends, which lost 1 base and 7 bases, there was a span of 19 bases. This CDR3 comprises 15 residues. CDR3 in amino acids: CAWSATRVDRGTQYF. CDR3 bases: TGTGCCTGGAGTGCGACACGGGTGGATCGAGGGACCCAGTACTTC.

CDR3 loop: CASRIYGTSNQPQHF. As DNA, the CDR3 is TGTGCCAGTAGAATTTACGGGACGTCCAATCAGCCCCAGCATTTT. The V and J genes are TRBV19 and TRBJ1-5; maybe TRBD1 (5 bases). Trimming shortened V by 6 bases and J by 3 bases, and 15 bases separated the two germline ends. From germline, CDR1 is LNHDA and CDR2 SQIVND (reference sequence). The CDR3 spans 15 residues.

V gene TRBV19 combines with J gene TRBJ2-7; D gene unclear. The V end lost 1 base, the J end lost 1 base, and 8 bases lay between the germline ends. Germline CDR1 is LNHDA and CDR2 is SQIVND (reference sequence). The CDR3 is 14 residues long. The DNA of the CDR3 is TGTGCCAGTAGTATAGGTGAAGGGTCCTACGAGCAGTACTTC. This translates into CASSIGEGSYEQYF.

The V call is TRBV7-2, the J call TRBJ2-7; TRBD1 or TRBD2 may be the D gene (5 bases each). CDR1 is SGHTA, CDR2 FQGNSA, per germline. There are 15 residues in the CDR3. Trimming removed 6 bases at V and 5 bases at J, with 20 bases between. The CDR3 DNA follows: TGTGCCAGCAGTTGGAAGGGACCCCCTTCGAACGAGCAGTACTTC. Translated, it gives CASSWKGPPSNEQYF. Full variable domain (missing parts from reference TRBV7-2 and TRBJ2-7): GAGVSQSPSNKVTEKGKDVELRCDPISGHTALYWYRQSLGQGLEFLIYFQGNSAPDKSGLPSDRFSAERTGGSVSTLTIQRTQQEDSAVYLCASSWKGPPSNEQYFGPGTRLTVT.

About this clone itself: At the DNA level, this CDR3 is encoded by other sequences in the same sample as well. The rearrangement joins TRBV5-1 to TRBJ1-3; no clear D gene. The V gene's germline CDR1 is SGHRS and CDR2 YFSETQ. This CDR3 has 15 residues. V lost 4 bases and J lost 0, with 11 bases in between. In DNA, the CDR3 is TGCGCCAGCAGCACCGGAACGAGCTCTGGAAACACCATATATTTT. Translating it yields CASSTGTSSGNTIYF.

The chain couples TRBV19 to TRBJ2-3; 11 bases map to TRBD2. Per germline, CDR1 LNHDA and CDR2 SQIVND (reference sequence). The CDR3 length is 15 residues. Unmatched junction bases numbered 4, after V lost 5 bases and J lost 3 bases. The CDR3 DNA reads as TGTGCCAGTAGTCCCCGGACTAGCGGGACAGATACGCAGTATTTT. It translates to CASSPRTSGTDTQYF. The complete variable domain, with remaining parts taken from reference TRBV19 and TRBJ2-3, reads DGGITQSPKYLFRKEGQNVTLSCEQNLNHDAMYWYRQDPGQGLRLIYYSQIVNDFQKGDIAEGYSVSREKKESFPLTVTSAQKNPTAFYLCASSPRTSGTDTQYFGPGTRLTVL.

The chain uses TRBV5-6 and TRBJ1-1; D is uncertain. Germline CDR1 SGHDT, CDR2 YYEEEE. Between the trimmed V and J ends, which lost 3 bases and 0 bases, there was a span of 9 bases. CDR3 size: 14 residues. DNA for the CDR3: TGTGCCAGCAGCTGGGAGGCAGTGAACACTGAAGCTTTCTTT. It specifies CASSWEAVNTEAFF.

CDR3 loop: CASSLWSGTGTYEQYF. The CDR3 nucleotides read TGTGCCAGCAGTTTATGGAGCGGGACGGGTACTTACGAGCAGTACTTC. The chain joins TRBV28 to TRBJ2-7; 7 nucleotides line up with TRBD2. The CDR3 spans 16 residues. V shed 0 bases and J 4 bases; nucleotides not matched to a gene: 9. CDR1 is MDHEN and CDR2 is SYDVKM in the germline V gene.

V gene TRBV11-2 combines with J gene TRBJ2-2; D unclear. V gave up 1 base and J gave up 7 bases, with 16 bases separating them. The CDR3 covers 16 residues. Germline CDR1 reads SGHAT; CDR2 reads FQNNGV. The CDR3 coding sequence is TGTGCCAGCAGCTTAGCGGGCTCCCTAAAAGGCGGGGAGCTGTTTTTT. Translation: CASSLAGSLKGGELFF.

The chain joins TRBV10-3 to TRBJ1-4; no reliable D call. The ends were cut back, 7 bases at V and 4 bases at J, with 13 bases in the middle. Germline V gives CDR1 ENHRY, CDR2 SYGVKD. This CDR3 has 14 amino acids. CDR3 DNA sequence: TGTGCCATCACCCCCGACGGCCGTAATGAAAAACTGTTTTTT. Amino acid sequence: CAITPDGRNEKLFF.

The gene calls are TRBV28 and TRBJ1-2; D possibly corresponds to TRBD1 (5 bases). The CDR3 contains 15 residues. The germline V gene encodes CDR1 MDHEN and CDR2 SYDVKM. The V end was cut by 10 bases, the J end by 1 base, with 19 bases between. CDR3 region: CATLQVSSFNYGYTF. The CDR3, as DNA: TGTGCCACCTTACAGGTGTCCTCCTTTAACTATGGCTACACCTTC.